These T cell receptor beta chains were read from a single sample in a study of T cell responses to AZD1222 COVID-19 vaccine. Sequenced by immunoSEQ multiplex PCR; TCRdb stores in-frame clones only, minus some. The data show more than 150,000 clones, with roughly 92% seen just once and about 9.4% held by the top ten. Sequencing was performed on peripheral blood, taken on day 0 of AZD1222 vaccination. These receptors were obtained from an adult in good health. The CDR3 runs from the conserved cysteine through the conserved F or W. A D gene is named only where the DNA matches it firmly. For some rows the clone size is stated as once, few or many, or as a class when expanded; others skip it.

abundance | d_gene | j_gene | v_gene | CDR3nt | CDR3aa
. | . | TRBJ1-3 | TRBV28 | TGTGCCAGCAGCCTCCCCGGCAGGCTGAGCTCTGGAAACACCATATATTTT | CASSLPGRLSSGNTIYF
. | . | TRBJ1-1 | TRBV9 | TGTGCCAGCAGCGTAGAAGGGTACACTGAAGCTTTCTTT | CASSVEGYTEAFF
. | . | TRBJ1-2 | TRBV5-1 | TGCGCCAGCAGCCGGGACGGAGGCTTCTACACCTTC | CASSRDGGFYTF
. | . | TRBJ2-1 | TRBV4-2 | TGTGCCAGCAGTCGCCAGTCCTACAATGAGCAGTTCTTC | CASSRQSYNEQFF
. | . | TRBJ2-1 | TRBV10-1 | TGCGCCAGCAGTGAGTCCGAGGACCCCCGTAATGAGCAGTTCTTC | CASSESEDPRNEQFF
. | . | TRBJ1-2 | TRBV13 | TGTGCCAGCAGCCCAACCTTCGGGACGGATGGCTACACCTTC | CASSPTFGTDGYTF
. | . | TRBJ1-2 | TRBV28 | TGTGCCAGCAGTTTTTGGGGGTTCGACTATGGCTACACCTTC | CASSFWGFDYGYTF
. | . | TRBJ1-5 | TRBV12-3/TRBV12-4 | TGTGCCAGCAGGCCAACTGCAAATCAGCCCCAGCATTTT | CASRPTANQPQHF
. | TRBD1 | TRBJ1-2 | TRBV6-5 | TGTGCCAGCAGTTACGAAAGGACAGGGGAATATGGCTACACCTTC | CASSYERTGEYGYTF
. | . | TRBJ1-1 | TRBV19 | TGTGCCAGTAAGGAACGGGCGAACACTGAAGCTTTCTTT | CASKERANTEAFF
. | TRBD2 | TRBJ2-1 | TRBV29-1 | TGCAGCGTTGTATCTAGCGGGAGGGTAGGTGGTGAGCAGTTCTTC | CSVVSSGRVGGEQFF
. | . | TRBJ1-5 | TRBV7-9 | TGTGCCAGCAGCAACCAGGACGGGGGCTTCCCCCAGCATTTT | CASSNQDGGFPQHF
. | . | TRBJ2-7 | TRBV27 | TGTGCCAGCAGTTTTATCGGGACACTCTCCTACGAGCAGTACTTC | CASSFIGTLSYEQYF
. | . | TRBJ2-1 | TRBV6-5 | TGTGCCAGCAGTTACTCTCAGGGGCGCGGTGAGCAGTTCTTC | CASSYSQGRGEQFF
. | . | TRBJ2-2 | TRBV7-2 | TGTGCCAGCACCATAAACACCGGGGAGCTGTTTTTT | CASTINTGELFF
. | . | TRBJ1-2 | TRBV28 | TGTGCCAGCAGTCCCCCGAGGGAACGCGGCTACACCTTC | CASSPPRERGYTF
. | TRBD1 | TRBJ1-4 | TRBV27 | TGTGCCAGCAGTTTTTCAGGGGGAGGTGAAAAACTGTTTTTT | CASSFSGGGEKLFF
. | . | TRBJ2-3 | TRBV5-4 | TGTGCCAGCAGATCCACAGATACGCAGTATTTT | CASRSTDTQYF
. | . | TRBJ1-2 | TRBV7-2 | TGTGCCAGCAGTCCGACTCGGGACCAAAGTCTGTATGGCTACACCTTC | CASSPTRDQSLYGYTF
. | . | TRBJ1-5 | TRBV6-5 | TGTGCCATCCAGGGGCAGAATAGCAATCAGCCCCAGCATTTT | CAIQGQNSNQPQHF
. | . | TRBJ1-1 | TRBV30 | TGTGCCTGGAGGGGGATCAACACTGAAGCTTTCTTT | CAWRGINTEAFF
once | . | TRBJ1-6 | TRBV7-9 | TGTGCCAGCAGCTTAGAACAGTATAATTCACCCCTCCACTTT | CASSLEQYNSPLHF
. | . | TRBJ1-2 | TRBV28 | TGTGCCAGCAGTAACGAGGCCTACGGCTACACCTTC | CASSNEAYGYTF
. | . | TRBJ2-1 | TRBV30 | TGTGCCTGGAGTTTCGGCGGAACCGGCTCCTACAATGAGCAGTTCTTC | CAWSFGGTGSYNEQFF
. | TRBD1 | TRBJ1-6 | TRBV15 | TGTGCCACCAGCAGAGGGGGACAGTCAAATTCACCCCTCCACTTT | CATSRGGQSNSPLHF
. | . | TRBJ1-2 | TRBV4-1 | TGCGCCAGCAGCCAGCACAGGGAAGGCTACACCTTC | CASSQHREGYTF
. | . | TRBJ1-1 | TRBV19 | TGTGCCAGTAGTAGGGAGGAAGGGGCCACTGAAGCTTTCTTT | CASSREEGATEAFF
. | . | TRBJ1-1 | TRBV2 | TGTGCCAGCGGGGAAGGGTCGAACACTGAAGCTTTCTTT | CASGEGSNTEAFF
. | TRBD2 | TRBJ2-1 | TRBV19 | TGTGCCAGTAGTATACTAGCGGGAGGAGTGAATGAGCAGTTCTTC | CASSILAGGVNEQFF
many | . | TRBJ1-1 | TRBV29-1 | TGCAGCGTTGAACGGGGGACGACTGAAGCTTTCTTT | CSVERGTTEAFF
. | TRBD2 | TRBJ2-3 | TRBV27 | TGTGCCAGCAGGACTAGCGGGAGCACAGATACGCAGTATTTT | CASRTSGSTDTQYF
. | . | TRBJ1-6 | TRBV5-1 | TGCGCCAGCAGCCTGGAGCAGAATTCACCCCTCCACTTT | CASSLEQNSPLHF
. | TRBD1 | TRBJ2-2 | TRBV10-3 | TGTGCCATCAGTGGGGACAGGGCGAACACCGGGGAGCTGTTTTTT | CAISGDRANTGELFF
. | . | TRBJ1-4 | TRBV10-3 | TGTGCCATCAGTGAGGCTCAAGGGGGAGGTGAAAAACTGTTTTTT | CAISEAQGGGEKLFF
. | . | TRBJ1-1 | TRBV11-2 | TGTGCCAGCAGCCTGGTTAGTGGGAGCACTGAAGCTTTCTTT | CASSLVSGSTEAFF
. | . | TRBJ2-5 | TRBV7-3 | TGTGCCAGCAGCTTATTGGCAAGTTCTACCCGAGGGGAGACCCAGTACTTC | CASSLLASSTRGETQYF
once | . | TRBJ1-2 | TRBV5-1 | TGCGCCAGCAGCTCGACAGGAGGCTATGGCTACACCTTC | CASSSTGGYGYTF
. | TRBD1 | TRBJ2-2 | TRBV27 | TGTGCCAGCAGTTCGACCAACAGGGGCTTGAACACCGGGGAGCTGTTTTTT | CASSSTNRGLNTGELFF
. | . | TRBJ1-1 | TRBV28 | TGTGCCAGCAGTTTCCAACCTCCAAGGATGAACACTGAAGCTTTCTTT | CASSFQPPRMNTEAFF
. | . | TRBJ2-1 | TRBV7-9 | TGTGCCAGCAGCTTAGGATTCCGGGCCTACAATGAGCAGTTCTTC | CASSLGFRAYNEQFF
. | . | TRBJ1-5 | TRBV3-1/TRBV3-2 | TGTGCCAGCAGCCCTCAAGCCGGGAATCAGCCCCAGCATTTT | CASSPQAGNQPQHF
. | . | TRBJ1-2 | TRBV7-9 | TGTGCCAGCAGCTTACCTCCGGGACGGACGAACTATGGCTACACCTTC | CASSLPPGRTNYGYTF
. | TRBD2 | TRBJ2-5 | TRBV7-2 | TGTGCCAGCAGCTTAACCCGGGGACTAGCTGGAGAGACCCAGTACTTC | CASSLTRGLAGETQYF
. | . | TRBJ1-2 | TRBV6-5 | TGTGCCAGCGTTAAAGGAAATGGCTACACCTTC | CASVKGNGYTF
. | . | TRBJ1-5 | TRBV29-1 | TGCAGCGTTGAAGACAGCGGCCAGCATTTT | CSVEDSGQHF
. | . | TRBJ1-1 | TRBV2 | TGTGCCAGCAGTTCGCGCCGGCCCACTGAAGCTTTCTTT | CASSSRRPTEAFF
once | . | TRBJ1-2 | TRBV30 | TGTGCCTGGACCCATCGGAGGGGAAACTGGGGCTACACCTTC | CAWTHRRGNWGYTF
once | . | TRBJ2-1 | TRBV4-1 | TGCGCCAGCAGCCAATTCCCCGTCGCTAGCAGGAGCGATGAGCAGTTCTTC | CASSQFPVASRSDEQFF
. | . | TRBJ2-7 | TRBV10-1 | TGCGCCAGCAGCTCGCAGGGGAGGGGAGAGCAGTACTTC | CASSSQGRGEQYF
. | TRBD2 | TRBJ2-1 | TRBV28 | TGTGCCAGCAGTTTGGGACTAGCGGGTAACAATGAGCAGTTCTTC | CASSLGLAGNNEQFF
. | . | TRBJ2-5 | TRBV18 | TGTGCCAGCTTCACCTCCGGAGGGCGAGAGACCCAGTACTTC | CASFTSGGRETQYF
. | . | TRBJ2-1 | TRBV5-4 | TGTGCCAGCAGCTCCTACACGGGTTTTGAGCAGTTCTTC | CASSSYTGFEQFF
. | TRBD1 | TRBJ1-2 | TRBV18 | TGTGCCAGCTACTCGACAGGGGAGAACTATGGCTACACCTTC | CASYSTGENYGYTF
. | . | TRBJ1-1 | TRBV19 | TGTGCCAGTAGCATGGGATTAAGGAACACTGAAGCTTTCTTT | CASSMGLRNTEAFF
. | TRBD2 | TRBJ2-1 | TRBV12-3/TRBV12-4 | TGTGCCAGCAGGTATAGCGGGTACTATGAGCAGTTCTTC | CASRYSGYYEQFF